This T cell receptor beta chain was captured by sequencing in a study of T cells after yellow fever vaccination. The authors made TCR cDNA by 5'RACE template switching, adding a universal primer site and UMIs. MiXCR, applied by TCRdb to the 5' RACE reads, yields one record per CDR3 protein. The sample holds 300,000 or so distinct CDR3 sequences; under 9% are singletons and the top ten take about 3.7%. Only a few counts were recorded for this clonotype. Antigen: not known. This CDR3 is built from 15 residues. The V gene lost 0 bases and the J gene lost 2 bases, with 9 bases spanning the gap. Germline-derived CDR1 and CDR2 are SGHVS and FQNEAQ. The study's findings and limits: In post-booster samples, most primary-vaccination clones reappeared (under 98% CD4, roughly 90% CD8). Clonotype sharing between CD4 and CD8 compartments was small. The secondary T-cell response peaked on day 5, not day 15, but was weaker.

The receptor comes from a man younger than 30 who received the YFV17D yellow fever vaccine. The rearrangement joins TRBV7-8 to TRBJ2-3; D gene unclear. The input for sequencing was CD4+ T cells sorted from PBMCs, taken 5 days after the yellow fever booster vaccination. This chain's CDR3 is CASSLAGSFTDTQYF. The CDR3 DNA reads as TGTGCCAGCAGCTTAGCGGGATCGTTCACAGATACGCAGTATTTT. Drawing the rest from reference TRBV7-8 and TRBJ2-3, the complete variable domain is GAGVSQSPRYKVAKRGQDVALRCDPISGHVSLFWYQQALGQGPEFLTYFQNEAQLDKSGLPSDRFFAERPEGSVSTLKIQRTQQEDSAVYLCASSLAGSFTDTQYFGPGTRLTVL.